Sequencing of this T cell receptor (beta chain) was carried out in a study of blood T cell repertoires in COVID-19. The wider study: The samples span acute and convalescent COVID-19 from the United States, Italy and Spain. T cells, B-cell-depleted T cells, or PBMCs provided the cDNA or gDNA that served as material.

The protocol was immunoSEQ multiplex PCR, while the TCRdb copy is restricted to in-frame clones and leaves out a portion. The repertoire holds hundreds of thousands of clones, around 89% seen once, with 0.87% in the top ten. The CDR3 has 12 amino acids. Germline V gene sequence: CDR1 SQVTM, CDR2 ANQGSEA. V gave up 6 bases and J gave up 11 bases, with 19 bases separating them. Each participant's cohort was designated according to participant-reported clinical history. The gene calls are TRBV29-1 and TRBJ1-1; D possibly corresponds to TRBD1 (5 bases). This TCR derives from a man aged 50 or older who had been exposed to COVID-19. Specimen: PBMCs or T cells enriched from blood (not recorded which). The chain's CDR3 is CSVGTGRGWAFF. CDR3 nucleotides: TGCAGCGTCGGTACAGGTCGTGGATGGGCTTTCTTT. The full variable domain, in which reference TRBV29-1 and TRBJ1-1 provide the parts outside the CDR3, is SAVISQKPSRDICQRGTSLTIQCQVDSQVTMMFWYRQQPGQSLTLIATANQGSEATYESGFVIDKFPISRPNLTFSTLTVSNMSPEDSSIYLCSVGTGRGWAFFGQGTRLTVV.